The present entry profiles one T cell receptor beta chain with its context. The PCR ran on 60 Vbeta and 13 Jbeta primers. Sequenced by immunoSEQ multiplex PCR; TCRdb stores in-frame clones only, minus some. The repertoire includes about 100,000 clones, approximately 80% of them detected once, and around 4% sits in the top ten. The sample comes from a study of cytomegalovirus exposure and HLA in healthy donors. The CDR3 is 14 residues long. Trimming cost V 6 bases and J 4 bases; bases outside gene matches: 8. Germline V gives CDR1 LNHDA, CDR2 SQIVND (reference sequence). The receptor comes from a female donor in good health and CMV-seropositive. The chain carries TRBV19 and TRBJ2-7, with 8 bases that match TRBD2. Sequencing used PBMCs. CDR3 protein: CASREAGGRYEQYF. CDR3 nucleotide sequence: TGTGCCAGTAGAGAGGCGGGAGGAAGGTACGAGCAGTACTTC.